The source of this TCR beta chain is a study of blood T cells in healthy people across ages. V gave up 0 bases and J gave up 7 bases; unmatched junction bases: 6. This CDR3 has 16 amino acids. Germline V gene sequence: CDR1 DFQATT, CDR2 SNEGSKA (reference sequence). A second roughly 6 to 11 cycle PCR used barcoded and J-beta primers. TCRdb re-called the 5' RACE reads through MiXCR, storing one row per CDR3 protein. The sample consists of some 370,000 distinct CDR3 sequences, 50% to 60% of them appearing once. Source material: blood. The chain has TRBV20-1 and TRBJ2-7; the match to TRBD2 covers 16 bases. The receptor comes from a man aged 55 to 69 in good health. CDR3 loop: CSARDMGLAGGWEQYF. CDR3 in DNA: TGCAGTGCTAGAGATATGGGACTAGCGGGAGGGTGGGAGCAGTACTTC.